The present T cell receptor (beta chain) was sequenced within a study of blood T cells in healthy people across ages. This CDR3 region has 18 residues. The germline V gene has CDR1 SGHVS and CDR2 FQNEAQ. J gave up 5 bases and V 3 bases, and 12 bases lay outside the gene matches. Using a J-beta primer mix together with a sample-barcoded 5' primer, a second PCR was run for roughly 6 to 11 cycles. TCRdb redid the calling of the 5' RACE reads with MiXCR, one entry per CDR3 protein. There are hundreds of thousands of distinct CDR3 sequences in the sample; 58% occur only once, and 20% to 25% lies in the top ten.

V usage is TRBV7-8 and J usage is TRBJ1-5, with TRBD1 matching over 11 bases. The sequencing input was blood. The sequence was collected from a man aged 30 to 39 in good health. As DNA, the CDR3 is TGTGCCAGCAGCTTGGCTTTCTTGGGACAGGGGGTCTATCAGCCCCAGCATTTT. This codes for CASSLAFLGQGVYQPQHF.